This T cell receptor beta chain was sequenced during a study of T-cell reconstitution after alpha-beta-depleted transplantation in children. General study results and limits: A year post-transplant, T-cell counts and diversity derived mostly from newly produced T cells. Alpha-beta T cells about two months after transplant reportedly derived from several hundred expanded graft clones. Surviving thymic progenitors and recipient T cells were the source of high TCRbeta diversity at day 60 in some patients.

This clonotype has a count of ten or more. What it binds is unknown. Preparation of the TCRbeta library involved a method that used unique molecular identifiers. In TCRdb, the PCR reads were re-called with MiXCR into one record per CDR3 protein. The sample carries around 100,000 distinct CDR3 sequences, around a tenth recorded once. Germline loops: CDR1 MNHEY, CDR2 SVGAGI. The CDR3 has 12 residues. The sample here was PBMCs, taken before TCRalphabeta/CD19-depleted stem cell transplant. The V call is TRBV6-5, the J call TRBJ2-7, with 14 bases matching TRBD2. This sequence originates from a boy younger than 10 with acute lymphoblastic leukemia, due to receive a stem cell transplant. CDR3 nucleotides: TGTGCCAGCAGTTACGGGACTAGCGGGAGAAACGTC. Translated: CASSYGTSGRNV.